Listed here are 15 T cell receptor beta chains from one sample, sequenced in a study of early T cells in non-severe SARS-CoV-2 infection. TCRdb processed the 5' RACE reads anew with MiXCR; each CDR3 protein has one entry. The data show about 48,000 distinct CDR3 sequences, around 6% seen once. The sequenced material came from whole blood. Receptor source: an adult who was a healthcare worker with PCR-confirmed SARS-CoV-2 infection or an uninfected control (not recorded which).

This clonotype turned up a few times. The chain recombines TRBV9 with TRBJ1-3; a possible D gene is TRBD1 (5 bases). Deletions cut 4 bases from V and 0 bases from J, with 14 bases between. Germline V gene sequence: CDR1 SGDLS, CDR2 YYNGEE. CDR3 length: 16 amino acids. This chain's CDR3 is CASSPQPDISGNTIYF. In DNA form, the CDR3 reads TGTGCCAGCAGCCCTCAACCGGACATCTCTGGAAACACCATATATTTT.

A note on this clonotype: Mismatch with germline at one junction end may stem from a read error. The chain has TRBV7-7 and TRBJ2-2; D call uncertain. The germline CDR1 and CDR2 sequences are SSHAT and FNYEAQ (reference sequence). The CDR3 totals 13 residues. This CDR3 reads CASSLRNTGELFF. The CDR3 DNA sequence: TGTGCTAGCAGCCTACGGAACACCGGGGAGCTGTTTTTT.

This clonotype has more than one count but fewer than ten. The chain links TRBV5-1 to TRBJ2-7; TRBD2 aligns across 7 bases. The CDR3 runs to 14 residues. The V gene end was trimmed by 7 bases and the J gene end by 2 bases; junction bases not matched to a gene: 9. The germline V gene has CDR1 SGHRS and CDR2 YFSETQ. This CDR3 reads CASSSQAGPYEQYF. In DNA form, the CDR3 reads TGCGCCAGCTCAAGCCAAGCGGGGCCCTACGAGCAGTACTTC. Using reference TRBV5-1 and TRBJ2-7 for the parts outside the CDR3, the full variable domain is KAGVTQTPRYLIKTRGQQVTLSCSPISGHRSVSWYQQTPGQGLQFLFEYFSETQRNKGNFPGRFSGRQFSNSRSEMNVSTLELGDSALYLCASSSQAGPYEQYFGPGTRLTVT.

The rearrangement uses TRBV29-1 and TRBJ2-1, with 8 bases aligning to TRBD2. The junction had 15 bases not matched to a gene; V was cut back by 7 bases and J by 7 bases. The CDR3 runs 15 residues. The germline CDR1 and CDR2 sequences are SQVTM and ANQGSEA. CDR3: CSATFLAGPMNEQFF. The CDR3, as DNA: TGCAGCGCCACCTTCCTAGCGGGCCCTATGAATGAGCAGTTCTTC.

This clonotype was counted ten times or more. This chain connects TRBV7-9 to TRBJ1-5, with D possibly being TRBD1 (5 bases). The CDR3 has 18 amino acids. Germline values: CDR1 SEHNR, CDR2 FQNEAQ (reference sequence). Between the trimmed V and J ends, which lost 1 base and 9 bases, there was a span of 25 bases. This chain's CDR3 is CASSLVSGAQGIRAPQHF. CDR3 DNA: TGTGCCAGCAGCTTAGTCTCCGGGGCTCAGGGCATAAGGGCGCCCCAGCATTTT.

This clonotype appeared many times. J is TRBJ1-1 and V is TRBV12-2. TRBV12-2 is a recognized pseudogene. The CDR3 has 12 amino acids. The DNA for the CDR3 is TGTGCAAGTCGTTTATCGGACAGTGAAGCTTTCTTT. Its translation is CASRLSDSEAFF.

This clonotype was counted many times. This chain uses TRBV5-1 with TRBJ2-5, with D possibly TRBD2 on 6 matching bases. Germline V gives CDR1 SGHRS, CDR2 YFSETQ. The CDR3 runs to 13 residues. Trimming left V 2 bases short and J 2 bases short, with 7 bases between. In nucleotides, the CDR3 is TGCGCCAGCAGCTTCGGAGGGCAAGAGACCCAGTACTTC. This translates into CASSFGGQETQYF.

In this sample, this clonotype turned up many times. The chain links TRBV11-3 to TRBJ2-5, with D unclear. The V gene lost 3 bases and the J gene lost 5 bases, with 10 bases spanning the gap. The CDR3 is 13 residues long. Germline V gene lookup returns CDR1 SGHNT and CDR2 YENEEA. CDR3 in DNA: TGTGCCAGCAGCTTGAACCGTATGGAGACCCAGTACTTC. Translated: CASSLNRMETQYF.

This clonotype was detected ten times or more. The chain carries TRBV7-3 and TRBJ1-2, with 7 bases matching TRBD1. The CDR3 runs 14 residues. The germline CDR1 and CDR2 sequences are SGHTA and FQGTGA. J lost 6 bases, V lost 5 bases, and 9 bases had no gene match. The CDR3 DNA sequence: TGTGCCAGCAGCGCTAACAGGGGAGCGGATGGCTACACCTTC. This gives the protein CASSANRGADGYTF.

This clonotype was counted ten times or more. The rearrangement joins TRBV30 to TRBJ2-1; the match to TRBD2 covers 8 bases. The CDR3 spans 12 residues. V shed 1 base, J shed 12 bases, and the junction held 5 bases outside the gene matches. The germline V gene has CDR1 GTSNPN and CDR2 SVGIG (reference sequence). The chain's CDR3 is CAWSAQRGRQFF. The CDR3 DNA reads TGTGCCTGGAGTGCCCAGCGGGGGAGGCAGTTCTTC.

This clonotype was observed at least ten times. V usage is TRBV18 and J usage is TRBJ1-6; D is uncertain. CDR3 length: 13 residues. Germline CDR1 reads KGHSH; CDR2 reads LQKENI. With 4 bases removed from V and 8 bases from J, the gap between germline ends came to 9 bases. The CDR3 protein is CASSLLADSPLHF. CDR3 DNA sequence: TGTGCCAGCTCACTTCTTGCGGATTCACCCCTCCACTTT.

The table lists this clonotype with many counts. J is TRBJ1-2 and V is TRBV25-1, with a tentative D call TRBD1 (5 bases). The CDR3 is 15 amino acids. V was clipped by 1 base and J by 6 bases, with 15 bases between them. CDR1 is MGHDK, CDR2 SYGVNS, per germline. The CDR3 here is CASSEWGREVDGYTF. As DNA, the CDR3 is TGTGCCAGCAGTGAATGGGGCAGGGAGGTGGATGGCTACACCTTC.

This clonotype was recorded many times. The chain is built from TRBV6-6 and TRBJ1-4; 9 bases match TRBD1. V lost 6 bases and J lost 8; bases outside the gene matches: 10. CDR1 and CDR2 (germline): MNHNY, SVGAGI (reference sequence). This CDR3 has 15 amino acids. Written as DNA, the CDR3 is TGTGCCAGCAGAACTGGGACAGGGAGGGCCGAAAAACTGTTTTTT. This sequence encodes CASRTGTGRAEKLFF.

Ten or more counts support this clonotype. This chain joins TRBV6-2 or TRBV6-3 and TRBJ2-7; TRBD1 might be the D (6 bases). CDR3 length: 15 amino acids. CDR1 is MNHEY and CDR2 is SVGEGT in the germline V gene. V shed 6 bases and J shed 0 bases, with 15 bases lying between them. The chain's CDR3 is CASRTRQASSYEQYF. The CDR3 coding sequence is TGTGCCAGCAGGACTCGACAGGCCTCCTCCTACGAGCAGTACTTC.

The chain is built from TRBV29-1 and TRBJ1-3, with D tentatively TRBD1 (5 bases). CDR1 and CDR2 from the germline V gene are SQVTM and ANQGSEA. Trimming pared 6 bases from V and 1 base from J, leaving 10 bases between. This CDR3 contains 13 residues. The CDR3 is CSVVGGSGNTIYF. DNA for the CDR3: TGCAGCGTCGTCGGGGGATCTGGAAACACCATATATTTT.